This entry describes one TCR beta chain. The CDR3 is 15 amino acids. Germline V lookup: CDR1 SGHTA, CDR2 FQGTGA. V shed 0 bases, J shed 2 bases, and the junction held 2 bases outside the gene matches. This specimen comes from a study of tumor-infiltrating lymphocytes in oesophageal squamous cell carcinoma. TCRdb analysed the PCR reads with MiXCR anew, one entry per CDR3 protein. The sample includes 15,000 to 18,000 distinct CDR3 sequences, about 50% seen only once; the top ten take roughly 35%. The receptor was derived from a female donor with esophageal squamous cell carcinoma. Material: esophageal tumor tissue. V and J are TRBV7-3 and TRBJ2-3; 7 bases are shared with TRBD2. CDR3 coding DNA: TGTGCCAGCAGCTTAACCGGGACTATCACAGATACGCAGTATTTT. It codes for CASSLTGTITDTQYF. Filled out from reference TRBV7-3 and TRBJ2-3, the complete variable domain reads GAGVSQTPSNKVTEKGKYVELRCDPISGHTALYWYRQSLGQGPEFLIYFQGTGAADDSGLPNDRFFAVRPEGSVSTLKIQRTERGDSAVYLCASSLTGTITDTQYFGPGTRLTVL.